The entry below describes one T cell receptor (beta chain). Its target is unknown. TCRdb's copy holds only in-frame clones and misses some; the assay was immunoSEQ multiplex PCR. Of over 85,000 clones detected, about four fifths appear once; the ten largest clones hold about 4.6%. Looked up from germline, CDR1 is KGHSH and CDR2 is LQKENI. This CDR3 is 12 amino acids long. Trimming left V 3 bases short and J 5 bases short, with 7 bases between. The sample belongs to a study of T cell responses to AZD1222 COVID-19 vaccine. General observations from the study: At baseline, seropositivity was found in only a handful of AZD1222 recipients. Possibly, clonal diversity was underestimated; donors were largely white British and included more females. It was only after the peak T cell response that any repertoires were sampled. Nearly half of the spike-specific TCRs reportedly recognize variant regions that carry no mutations.

Sequenced material: peripheral blood, taken on day 0 of AZD1222 vaccination. V and J are TRBV18 and TRBJ1-2; no clear D. This clonotype was obtained from an adult in good health. The CDR3 region is CASSPRPYGYTF. In DNA form, the CDR3 reads TGTGCCAGCTCACCGCGCCCGTATGGCTACACCTTC.